This TCR beta chain was found in a study of blood T cells in healthy people across ages. Primers used in a second PCR of about 7 to 11 cycles were a sample-barcoded 5' primer and a J-beta primer mix. From the 5' RACE reads, TCRdb called clonotypes with MiXCR, one entry per CDR3 protein. The sample consists of 1.5 million to 2 million distinct CDR3 sequences, about 49% of them appearing once. Sequenced input: blood. The sequence was collected from a woman between 35 and 50 years old in good health.

This chain's CDR3 is CASSYLTSGGAVTDTQYF. In DNA, the CDR3 is TGTGCCAGCAGTTACTTGACTAGCGGGGGGGCAGTAACAGATACGCAGTATTTT. This chain uses TRBV6-5 with TRBJ2-3; 14 bases map to TRBD2. Germline CDR1 MNHEY, CDR2 SVGAGI. V lost 1 base to trimming and J lost 3 bases; unmatched junction nucleotides: 6. The length of the CDR3 is 18 residues.